This TCR beta chain was sequenced in a study of T cell responses to AZD1222 COVID-19 vaccine. Whole-study findings and limits: Donors were largely white British and mainly female; clonal diversity was possibly underestimated. The breadth and depth of Spike-specific TCRs increased once two AZD1222 doses had been given. Only after the peak T cell response were repertoires sampled. The number of AZD1222 recipients seropositive at baseline was only five to seven.

This clone has a single count. Its antigen is still unknown. The repertoire was sequenced with immunoSEQ multiplex PCR; TCRdb's copy has only in-frame clones and lacks some. The sample contains about 140,000 clones, 90% to 95% of which appear only once. The CDR3 length is 15 residues. The junction had 5 bases not matched to a gene; V was cut back by 3 bases and J by 8 bases. Germline V gene lookup returns CDR1 DFQATT and CDR2 SNEGSKA (reference sequence). This chain joins TRBV20-1 and TRBJ2-1; 15 bases are shared with TRBD2. The receptor was isolated from an adult who received the AZD1222 COVID-19 vaccine. Source: peripheral blood, taken 28 days after the second AZD1222 dose. CDR3 coding DNA: TGCAGTGCTAGTGGGACTAGCGGGAGGAATGATGAGCAGTTCTTC. This gives the protein CSASGTSGRNDEQFF.